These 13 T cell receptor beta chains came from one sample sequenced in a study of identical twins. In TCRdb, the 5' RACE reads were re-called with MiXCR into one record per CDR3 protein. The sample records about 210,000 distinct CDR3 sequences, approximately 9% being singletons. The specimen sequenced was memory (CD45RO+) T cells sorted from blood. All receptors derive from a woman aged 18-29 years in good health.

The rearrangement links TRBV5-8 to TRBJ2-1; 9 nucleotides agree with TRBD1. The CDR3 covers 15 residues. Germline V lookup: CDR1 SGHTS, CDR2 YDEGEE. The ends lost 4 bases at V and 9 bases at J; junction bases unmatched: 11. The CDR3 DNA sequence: TGTGCCAGCAGCAGCCGGGACAGGGCTGGAAGTGAGCAGTTCTTC. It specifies CASSSRDRAGSEQFF.

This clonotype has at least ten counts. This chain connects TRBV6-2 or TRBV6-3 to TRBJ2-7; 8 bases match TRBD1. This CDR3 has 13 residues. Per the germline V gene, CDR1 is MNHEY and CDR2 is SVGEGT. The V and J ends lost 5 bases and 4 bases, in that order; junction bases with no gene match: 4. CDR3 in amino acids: CASSLTGAYEQYF. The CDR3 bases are TGTGCCAGCAGTCTGACAGGGGCTTACGAGCAGTACTTC.

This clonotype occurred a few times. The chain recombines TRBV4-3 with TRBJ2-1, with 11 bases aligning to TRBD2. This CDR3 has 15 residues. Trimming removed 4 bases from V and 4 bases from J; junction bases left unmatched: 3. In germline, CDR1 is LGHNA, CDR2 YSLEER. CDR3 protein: CASSLASGGYNEQFF. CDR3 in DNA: TGCGCCAGCAGCCTAGCTAGCGGGGGGTACAATGAGCAGTTCTTC.

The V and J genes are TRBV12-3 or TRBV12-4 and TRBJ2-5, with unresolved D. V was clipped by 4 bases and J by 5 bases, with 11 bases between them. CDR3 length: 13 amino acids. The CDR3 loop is CASSSESHETQYF. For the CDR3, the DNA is TGTGCCAGCAGTTCCGAGAGTCATGAGACCCAGTACTTC.

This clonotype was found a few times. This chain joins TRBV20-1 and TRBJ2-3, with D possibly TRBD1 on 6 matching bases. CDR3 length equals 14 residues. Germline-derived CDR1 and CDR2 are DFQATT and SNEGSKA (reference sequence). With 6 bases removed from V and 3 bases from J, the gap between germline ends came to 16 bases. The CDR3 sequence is CSAGAQGITDTQYF. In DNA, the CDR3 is TGCAGTGCAGGGGCCCAGGGGATAACAGATACGCAGTATTTT.

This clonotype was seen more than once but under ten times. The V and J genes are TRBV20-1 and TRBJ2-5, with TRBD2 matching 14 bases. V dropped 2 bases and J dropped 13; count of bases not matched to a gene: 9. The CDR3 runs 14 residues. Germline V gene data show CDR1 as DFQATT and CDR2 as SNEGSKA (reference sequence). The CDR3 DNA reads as TGCAGTGCTAGAAAACCGGGACTAGCGGGAGCGCCGTACTTC. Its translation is CSARKPGLAGAPYF.

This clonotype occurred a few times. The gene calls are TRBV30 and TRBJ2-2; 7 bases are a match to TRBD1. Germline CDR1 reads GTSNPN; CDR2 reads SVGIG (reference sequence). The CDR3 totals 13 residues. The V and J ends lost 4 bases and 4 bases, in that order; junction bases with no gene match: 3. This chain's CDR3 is CAWNRGTTGELFF. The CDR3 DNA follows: TGTGCCTGGAACAGGGGTACCACCGGGGAGCTGTTTTTT.

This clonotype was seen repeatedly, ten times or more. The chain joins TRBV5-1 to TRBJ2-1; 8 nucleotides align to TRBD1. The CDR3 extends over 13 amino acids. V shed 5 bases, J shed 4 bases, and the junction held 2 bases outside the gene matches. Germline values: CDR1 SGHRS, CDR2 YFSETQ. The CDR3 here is CASRDREYNEQFF. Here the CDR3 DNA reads TGCGCCAGCAGGGACAGGGAGTACAATGAGCAGTTCTTC.

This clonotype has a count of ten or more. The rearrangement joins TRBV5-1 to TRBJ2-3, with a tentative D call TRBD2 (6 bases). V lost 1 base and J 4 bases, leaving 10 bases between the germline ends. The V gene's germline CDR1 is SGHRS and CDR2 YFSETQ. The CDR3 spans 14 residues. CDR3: CASSLRRDADTQYF. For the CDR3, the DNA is TGCGCCAGCAGCTTGAGGAGGGATGCAGATACGCAGTATTTT.

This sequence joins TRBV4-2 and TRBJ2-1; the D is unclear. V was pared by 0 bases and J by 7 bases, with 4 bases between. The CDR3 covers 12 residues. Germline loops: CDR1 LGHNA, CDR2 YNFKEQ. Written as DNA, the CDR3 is TGTGCCAGCAGCCAAGAAGGGAATGAGCAGTTCTTC. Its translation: CASSQEGNEQFF.

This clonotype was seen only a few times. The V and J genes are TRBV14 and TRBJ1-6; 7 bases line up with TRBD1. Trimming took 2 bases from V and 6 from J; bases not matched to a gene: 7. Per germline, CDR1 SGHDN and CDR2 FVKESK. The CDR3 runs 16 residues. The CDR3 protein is CASSQRQGLSNSPLHF. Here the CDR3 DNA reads TGTGCCAGCAGCCAACGACAGGGTCTGAGTAATTCACCCCTCCACTTT. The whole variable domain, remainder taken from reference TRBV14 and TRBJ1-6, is EAGVTQFPSHSVIEKGQTVTLRCDPISGHDNLYWYRRVMGKEIKFLLHFVKESKQDESGMPNNRFLAERTGGTYSTLKVQPAELEDSGVYFCASSQRQGLSNSPLHFGNGTRLTVT.

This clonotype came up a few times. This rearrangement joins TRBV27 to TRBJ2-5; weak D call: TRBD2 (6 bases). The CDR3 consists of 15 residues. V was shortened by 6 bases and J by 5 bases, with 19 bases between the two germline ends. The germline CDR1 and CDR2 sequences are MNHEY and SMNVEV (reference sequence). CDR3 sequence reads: CASSRRGENRETQYF. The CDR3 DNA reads TGTGCCAGCAGCCGGAGGGGAGAGAACCGGGAGACCCAGTACTTC.

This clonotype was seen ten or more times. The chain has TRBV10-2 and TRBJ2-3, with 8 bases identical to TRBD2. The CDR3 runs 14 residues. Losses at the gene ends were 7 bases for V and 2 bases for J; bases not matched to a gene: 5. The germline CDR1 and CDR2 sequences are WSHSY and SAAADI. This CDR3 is CASNSGGYTDTQYF. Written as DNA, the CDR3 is TGCGCCAGCAACTCGGGGGGGTACACAGATACGCAGTATTTT.